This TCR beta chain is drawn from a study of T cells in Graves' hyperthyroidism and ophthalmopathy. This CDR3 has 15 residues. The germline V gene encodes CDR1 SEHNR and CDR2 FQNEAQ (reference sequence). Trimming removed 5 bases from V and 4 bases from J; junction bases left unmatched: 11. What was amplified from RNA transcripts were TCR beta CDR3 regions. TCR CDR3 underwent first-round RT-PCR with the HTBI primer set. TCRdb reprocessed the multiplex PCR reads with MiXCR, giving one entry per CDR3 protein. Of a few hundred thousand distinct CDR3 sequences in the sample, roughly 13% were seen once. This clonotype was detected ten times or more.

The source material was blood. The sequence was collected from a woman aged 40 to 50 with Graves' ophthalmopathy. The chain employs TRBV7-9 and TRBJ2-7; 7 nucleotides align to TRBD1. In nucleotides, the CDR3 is TGTGCCAGCAGCCCCCTGACAGGGAAGGGGTACGAGCAGTACTTC. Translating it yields CASSPLTGKGYEQYF. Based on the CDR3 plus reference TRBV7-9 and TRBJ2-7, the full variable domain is DTGVSQNPRHKITKRGQNVTFRCDPISEHNRLYWYRQTLGQGPEFLTYFQNEAQLEKSRLLSDRFSAERPKGSFSTLEIQRTEQGDSAMYLCASSPLTGKGYEQYFGPGTRLTVT.